This section outlines one T cell receptor beta chain sequence together with its context. Its specificity is not known. Other DNA variants within this sample encode the same CDR3. The data belong to a study of T cells in localized non-small cell lung cancer. Study conclusions and caveats: An association was observed between higher blood T cell density and longer overall survival. Adjacent lung held a median roughly 60 of the top 100 tumor clones. It remains possible that heterogeneity exists, since only one tumor region was sequenced. T cell clonality was highest in uninvolved adjacent lung, above tumor.

The germline V and J ends were trimmed by 1 base and 0 bases, with 8 bases remaining between them. From germline, CDR1 is SGHTA and CDR2 FQGNSA. The CDR3 has 15 amino acids. Sequencing used immunoSEQ multiplex PCR; TCRdb keeps in-frame clones, though not all of them. The sample contains 53,000 or so clones, over 70% of which appear only once. The rearrangement links TRBV7-2 to TRBJ2-3; unclear D gene. The TCR was taken from a man between 40 and 70 years old with stage III lung adenocarcinoma. Sequences were derived from peripheral blood mononuclear cells, sampled before any cancer treatment. Written as DNA, the CDR3 is TGTGCCAGCAGCTTAGAAGTTTCCAGCACAGATACGCAGTATTTT. Amino acid sequence: CASSLEVSSTDTQYF.